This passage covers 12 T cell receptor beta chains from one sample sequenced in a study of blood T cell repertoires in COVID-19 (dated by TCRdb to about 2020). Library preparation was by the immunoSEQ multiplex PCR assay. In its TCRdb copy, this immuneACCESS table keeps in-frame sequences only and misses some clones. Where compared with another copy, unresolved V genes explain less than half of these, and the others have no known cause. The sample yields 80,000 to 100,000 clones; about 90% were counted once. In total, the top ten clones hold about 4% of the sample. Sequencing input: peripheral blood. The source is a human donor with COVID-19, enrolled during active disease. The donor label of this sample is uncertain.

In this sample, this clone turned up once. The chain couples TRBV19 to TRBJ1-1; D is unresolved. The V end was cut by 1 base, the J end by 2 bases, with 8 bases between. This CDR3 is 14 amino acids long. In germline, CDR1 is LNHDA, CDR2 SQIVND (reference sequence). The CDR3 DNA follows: TGTGCCAGTAGTATAGTCACAGCAAACACTGAAGCTTTCTTT. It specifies CASSIVTANTEAFF.

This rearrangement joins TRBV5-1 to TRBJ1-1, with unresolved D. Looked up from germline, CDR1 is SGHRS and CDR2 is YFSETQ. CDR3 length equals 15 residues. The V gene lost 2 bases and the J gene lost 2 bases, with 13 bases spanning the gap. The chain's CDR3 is CASSLEDPRNTEAFF. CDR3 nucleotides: TGCGCCAGCAGCTTAGAAGACCCTAGAAACACTGAAGCTTTCTTT.

The CDR3 region has the DNA TGTGCCAGTAGTATAGATCATCGGGAAGGCAATGAGCAGTTCTTC. Translation: CASSIDHREGNEQFF. The V gene is TRBV19, the J gene TRBJ2-1, with D tentatively TRBD2 (5 bases). This CDR3 has 15 residues. V was cut by 0 bases and J by 6 bases, with 12 bases left in between. Germline-derived CDR1 and CDR2 are LNHDA and SQIVND (reference sequence).

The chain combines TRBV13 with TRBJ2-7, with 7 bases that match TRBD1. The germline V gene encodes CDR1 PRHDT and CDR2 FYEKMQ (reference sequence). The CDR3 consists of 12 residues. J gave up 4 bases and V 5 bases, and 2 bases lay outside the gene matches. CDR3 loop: CASSLDRYEQYF. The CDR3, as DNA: TGTGCCAGCAGCCTGGACAGGTACGAGCAGTACTTC.

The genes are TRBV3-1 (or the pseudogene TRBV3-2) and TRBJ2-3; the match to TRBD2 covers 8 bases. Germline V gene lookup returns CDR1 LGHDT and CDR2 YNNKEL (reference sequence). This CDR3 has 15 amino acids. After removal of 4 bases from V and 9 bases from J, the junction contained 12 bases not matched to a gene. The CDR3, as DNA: TGTGCCAGCAGCCCAGATCTTGCACGGGGGGGAACGCAGTATTTT. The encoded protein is CASSPDLARGGTQYF.

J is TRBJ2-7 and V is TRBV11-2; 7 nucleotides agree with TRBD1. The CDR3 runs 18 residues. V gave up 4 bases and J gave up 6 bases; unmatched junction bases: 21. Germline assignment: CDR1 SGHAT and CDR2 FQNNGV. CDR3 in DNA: TGTGCCAGCAGCTGGGGCCCGGGACAGCCTTTTGTGTCAGGCGAGCAGTACTTC. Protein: CASSWGPGQPFVSGEQYF.

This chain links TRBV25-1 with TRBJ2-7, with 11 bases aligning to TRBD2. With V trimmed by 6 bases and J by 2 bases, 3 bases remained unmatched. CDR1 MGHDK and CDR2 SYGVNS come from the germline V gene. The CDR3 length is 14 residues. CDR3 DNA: TGTGCCAGCAGACCGGGACTAGCGGCCTACGAGCAGTACTTC. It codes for CASRPGLAAYEQYF.

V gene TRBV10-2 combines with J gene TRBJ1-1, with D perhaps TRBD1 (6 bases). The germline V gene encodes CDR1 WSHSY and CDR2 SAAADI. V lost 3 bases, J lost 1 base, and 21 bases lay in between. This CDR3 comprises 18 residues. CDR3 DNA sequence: TGCGCCAGCAGTGATCAGGGGACGGACCCGAGAGGGAACACTGAAGCTTTCTTT. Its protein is CASSDQGTDPRGNTEAFF.

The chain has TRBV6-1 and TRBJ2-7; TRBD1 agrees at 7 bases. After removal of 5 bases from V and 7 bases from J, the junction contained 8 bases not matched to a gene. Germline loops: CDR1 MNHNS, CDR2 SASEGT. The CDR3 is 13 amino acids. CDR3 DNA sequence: TGTGCCAGCAGTTTCACAGGGGCTGATGAGCAGTACTTC. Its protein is CASSFTGADEQYF.

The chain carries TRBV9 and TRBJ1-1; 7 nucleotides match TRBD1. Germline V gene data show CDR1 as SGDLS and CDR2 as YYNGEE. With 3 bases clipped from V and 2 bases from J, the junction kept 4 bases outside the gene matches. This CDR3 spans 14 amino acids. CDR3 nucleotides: TGTGCCAGCAGCGGGGGACAGCCTAACACTGAAGCTTTCTTT. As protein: CASSGGQPNTEAFF.

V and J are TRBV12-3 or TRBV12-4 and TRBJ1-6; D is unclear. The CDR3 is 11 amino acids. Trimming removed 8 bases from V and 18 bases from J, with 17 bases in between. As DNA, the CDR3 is TGTGCCAGCGGTAGAATGGACTCCCGCCACTTT. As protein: CASGRMDSRHF.

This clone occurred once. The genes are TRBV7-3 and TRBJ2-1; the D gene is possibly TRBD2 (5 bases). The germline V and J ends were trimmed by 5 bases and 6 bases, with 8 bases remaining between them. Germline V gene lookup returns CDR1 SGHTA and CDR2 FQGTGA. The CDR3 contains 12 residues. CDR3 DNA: TGTGCCAGCAGCACGGGGTTCAATGAGCAGTTCTTC. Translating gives CASSTGFNEQFF. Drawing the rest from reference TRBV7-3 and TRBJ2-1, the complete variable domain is GAGVSQTPSNKVTEKGKYVELRCDPISGHTALYWYRQSLGQGPEFLIYFQGTGAADDSGLPNDRFFAVRPEGSVSTLKIQRTERGDSAVYLCASSTGFNEQFFGPGTRLTVL.